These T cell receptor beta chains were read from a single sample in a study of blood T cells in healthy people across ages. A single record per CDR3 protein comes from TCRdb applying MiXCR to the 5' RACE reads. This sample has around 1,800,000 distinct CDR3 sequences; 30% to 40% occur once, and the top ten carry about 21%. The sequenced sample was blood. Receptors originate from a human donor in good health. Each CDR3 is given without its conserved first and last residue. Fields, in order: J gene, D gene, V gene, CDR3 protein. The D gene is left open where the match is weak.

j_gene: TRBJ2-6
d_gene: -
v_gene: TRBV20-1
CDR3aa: SAGTLRLVAGANVLT

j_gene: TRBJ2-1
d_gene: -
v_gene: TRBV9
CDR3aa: ASSVVGGLPYNEQF

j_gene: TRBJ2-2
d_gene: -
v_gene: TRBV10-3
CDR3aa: AITGEESRTGELF

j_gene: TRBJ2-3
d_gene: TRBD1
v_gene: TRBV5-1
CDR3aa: ASADVDRGQDTQY

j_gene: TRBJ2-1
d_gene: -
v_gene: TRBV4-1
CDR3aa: ASSQEIPAGNEQF

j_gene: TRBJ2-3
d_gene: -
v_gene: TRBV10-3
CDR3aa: ATTAEPQGSDTQY

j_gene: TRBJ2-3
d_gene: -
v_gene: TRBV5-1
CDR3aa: ASSALQGTDTQY

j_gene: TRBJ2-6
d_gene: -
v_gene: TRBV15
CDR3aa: AASTWTDDTGANVLT

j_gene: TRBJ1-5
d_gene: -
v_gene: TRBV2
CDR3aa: ASSALRTDYSNQPQH

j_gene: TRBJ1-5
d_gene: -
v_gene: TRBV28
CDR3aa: ASSLSRQDQPQH

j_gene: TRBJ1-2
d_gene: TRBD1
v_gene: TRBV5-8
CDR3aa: ASSSDRGELYGYT

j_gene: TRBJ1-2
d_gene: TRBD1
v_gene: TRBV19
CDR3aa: ASSWGEDRGDYGYT

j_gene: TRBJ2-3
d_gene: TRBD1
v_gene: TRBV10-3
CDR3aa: AISERDSWTDTQY

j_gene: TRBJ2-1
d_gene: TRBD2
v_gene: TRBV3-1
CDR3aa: ASSRTSGGSPDNEQF

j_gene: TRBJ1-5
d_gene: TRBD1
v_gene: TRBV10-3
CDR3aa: AIRQGDNQPQH

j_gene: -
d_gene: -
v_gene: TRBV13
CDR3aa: ASSLHSCEQY

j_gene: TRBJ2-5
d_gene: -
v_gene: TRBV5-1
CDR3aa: ASSLQPGAGETQY

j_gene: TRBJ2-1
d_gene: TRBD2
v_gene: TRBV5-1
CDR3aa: ASSSILAGGLTNEQF

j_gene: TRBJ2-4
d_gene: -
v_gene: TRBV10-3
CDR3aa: AIEGTRGEQY

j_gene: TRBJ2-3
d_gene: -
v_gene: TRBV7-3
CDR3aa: ASSSQRADTQY

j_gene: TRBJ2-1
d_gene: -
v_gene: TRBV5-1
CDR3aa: ASSLGQVYSYNEQF

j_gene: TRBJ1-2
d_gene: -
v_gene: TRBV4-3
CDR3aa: ASSQDRVRGHDYT

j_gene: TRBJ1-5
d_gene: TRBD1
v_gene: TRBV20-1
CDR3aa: SAPDRVRDQPQH

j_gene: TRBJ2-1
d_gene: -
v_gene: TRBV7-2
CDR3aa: ASSLERSGQF

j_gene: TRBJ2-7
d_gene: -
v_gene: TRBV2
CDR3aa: ASSVDRRYEQY

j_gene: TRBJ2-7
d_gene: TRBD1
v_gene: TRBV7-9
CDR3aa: ASSLNGGRTGSYEQY

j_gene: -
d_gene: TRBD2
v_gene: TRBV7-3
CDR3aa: ASSPQIAGGYEQY

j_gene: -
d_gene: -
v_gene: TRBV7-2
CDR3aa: ASNRDAGTEQY

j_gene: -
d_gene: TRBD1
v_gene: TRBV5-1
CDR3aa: ASSLSDGTGGEQY

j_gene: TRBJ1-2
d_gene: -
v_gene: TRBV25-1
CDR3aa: ASSDPTGRGYT

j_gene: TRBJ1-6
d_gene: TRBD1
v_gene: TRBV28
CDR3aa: ASTGPGQNSPLH

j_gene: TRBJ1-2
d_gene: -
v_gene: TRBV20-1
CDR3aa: SALEGRANYGYT

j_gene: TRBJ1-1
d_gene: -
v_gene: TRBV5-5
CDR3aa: ASSREFGQNTEAF

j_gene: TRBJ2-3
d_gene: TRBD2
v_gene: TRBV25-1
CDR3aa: ASRSGTSGTSSTDTQY

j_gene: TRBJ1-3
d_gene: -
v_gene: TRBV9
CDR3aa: ASSVGVTFWGGSGNTIY

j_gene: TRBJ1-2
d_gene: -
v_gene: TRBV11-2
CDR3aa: ASSRPGRNYGYT

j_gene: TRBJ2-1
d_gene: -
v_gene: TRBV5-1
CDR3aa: ASSFNRESEQF

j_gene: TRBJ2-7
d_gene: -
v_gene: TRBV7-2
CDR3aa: ASSVGRGSSYEQY

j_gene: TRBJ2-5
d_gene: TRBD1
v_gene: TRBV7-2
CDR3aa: ASSLDRGRAETQY

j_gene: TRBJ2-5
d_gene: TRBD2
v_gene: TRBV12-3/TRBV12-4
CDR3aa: ASSFFSGAEETQY

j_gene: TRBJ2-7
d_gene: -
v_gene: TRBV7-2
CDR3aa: ASNPDTRSYEQY

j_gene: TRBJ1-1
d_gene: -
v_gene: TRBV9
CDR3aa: ASSAQGDEAF

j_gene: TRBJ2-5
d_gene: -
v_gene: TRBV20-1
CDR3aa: SARDVKAALQETQY

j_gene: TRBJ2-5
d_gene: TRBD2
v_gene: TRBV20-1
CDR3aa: SEPVASGGQETQY

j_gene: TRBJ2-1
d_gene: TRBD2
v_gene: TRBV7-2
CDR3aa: ASSLGGGDPVYNEQF

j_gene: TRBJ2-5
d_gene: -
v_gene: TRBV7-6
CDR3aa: ASSSTWTQGSAYQETQY

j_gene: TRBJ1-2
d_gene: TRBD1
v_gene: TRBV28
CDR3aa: ASSLEGAFNYGYT

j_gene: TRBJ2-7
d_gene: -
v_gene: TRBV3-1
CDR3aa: ASSQDKSQVLYEQY

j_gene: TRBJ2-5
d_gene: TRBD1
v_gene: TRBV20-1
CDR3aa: SARDSRGRGETQY

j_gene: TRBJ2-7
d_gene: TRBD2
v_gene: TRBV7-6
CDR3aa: ASSSLTSGVSYEQY

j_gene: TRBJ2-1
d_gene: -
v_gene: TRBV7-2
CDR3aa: ASSLSVGQYNEQF